The rows below give T cell receptor beta chains drawn from one sample of a study of T cell repertoires in cytomegalovirus infection. TCRdb re-analysed the reads in MiXCR, keeping a single row per CDR3 protein. The sample consists of 310,000 or so distinct CDR3 sequences, about 25% of them appearing once. Material for sequencing was PBMCs. Receptor source: a human donor in good health (CMV status not recorded). Some clones in this sample may be carry-over from other donors' samples. The CDR3 runs from the conserved cysteine through the conserved F or W. Each record gives: clone size, V gene, D gene, J gene, CDR3 protein, CDR3 DNA. D genes are given only for firm matches. Where a row states a size, it is once, few, many or the class of an expanded clone; other rows omit it.

abundance: .; v_gene: TRBV28; d_gene: .; j_gene: TRBJ2-2; CDR3aa: CASSLRQTYTGELFF; CDR3nt: TGTGCCAGCAGTTTAAGGCAAACGTACACCGGGGAGCTGTTTTTT
abundance: .; v_gene: TRBV28; d_gene: .; j_gene: TRBJ1-3; CDR3aa: CASSLYHPMFGSSSGNTIYF; CDR3nt: TGTGCCAGCAGTTTATACCATCCAATGTTTGGTTCCAGCTCTGGAAACACCATATATTTT
abundance: .; v_gene: TRBV10-3; d_gene: .; j_gene: TRBJ2-3; CDR3aa: CAISELAVFADTQYF; CDR3nt: TGTGCCATCAGTGAGTTAGCAGTGTTTGCAGATACGCAGTATTTT
abundance: .; v_gene: TRBV5-1; d_gene: .; j_gene: TRBJ2-7; CDR3aa: CASSPVTARGREQYF; CDR3nt: TGCGCCAGCAGCCCGGTTACCGCGAGGGGCCGCGAGCAGTACTTC
abundance: few; v_gene: TRBV20-1; d_gene: TRBD2; j_gene: TRBJ2-3; CDR3aa: CSAGSGGDHRTQYF; CDR3nt: TGCAGTGCTGGTAGCGGGGGGGACCACAGAACGCAGTATTTT
abundance: few; v_gene: TRBV4-1; d_gene: .; j_gene: TRBJ1-5; CDR3aa: CASSQDVTGVPQPQHF; CDR3nt: TGCGCCAGCAGCCAAGATGTTACCGGGGTTCCTCAGCCCCAGCATTTT
abundance: .; v_gene: TRBV7-2; d_gene: TRBD2; j_gene: TRBJ2-1; CDR3aa: CASSSSSGTYNEQFF; CDR3nt: TGTGCCAGCAGCTCGTCTAGCGGAACCTACAATGAGCAGTTCTTC
abundance: many; v_gene: TRBV7-2; d_gene: .; j_gene: TRBJ2-5; CDR3aa: CASSGRLSQETQYF; CDR3nt: TGTGCCAGCAGCGGGAGACTATCGCAAGAGACCCAGTACTTC
abundance: few; v_gene: TRBV10-3; d_gene: .; j_gene: TRBJ2-3; CDR3aa: CAIKRTDKSTDTQYF; CDR3nt: TGTGCCATCAAGCGCACCGACAAGAGCACAGATACGCAGTATTTT
abundance: few; v_gene: TRBV29-1; d_gene: TRBD2; j_gene: TRBJ2-7; CDR3aa: CSVMPGLAGSYEQYF; CDR3nt: TGCAGCGTTATGCCGGGACTAGCGGGTTCCTACGAGCAGTACTTC
abundance: .; v_gene: TRBV12-3/TRBV12-4; d_gene: TRBD2; j_gene: TRBJ2-2; CDR3aa: CASSRNRGGSNTGELFF; CDR3nt: TGTGCCAGCAGTCGAAATCGGGGGGGTTCGAACACCGGGGAGCTGTTTTTT
abundance: many; v_gene: TRBV7-2; d_gene: .; j_gene: TRBJ2-3; CDR3aa: CASSLDRVDTQYF; CDR3nt: TGTGCCAGCAGCTTAGACCGAGTTGATACGCAGTATTTT
abundance: .; v_gene: TRBV7-2; d_gene: .; j_gene: TRBJ1-5; CDR3aa: CASSLPGVDQPQHF; CDR3nt: TGTGCCAGCAGCTTACCAGGGGTGGATCAGCCCCAGCATTTT
abundance: .; v_gene: TRBV11-2; d_gene: .; j_gene: TRBJ1-6; CDR3aa: CASSPSVGAYNSPLHF; CDR3nt: TGTGCCAGCAGCCCCAGTGTCGGAGCCTATAATTCACCCCTCCACTTT
abundance: many; v_gene: TRBV7-2; d_gene: .; j_gene: TRBJ2-2; CDR3aa: CASSLRGLGTGELFF; CDR3nt: TGTGCCAGCAGCTTAAGAGGGCTGGGCACCGGGGAGCTGTTTTTT
abundance: many; v_gene: TRBV7-2; d_gene: TRBD1; j_gene: TRBJ1-3; CDR3aa: CASSYPGTGPGNTIYF; CDR3nt: TGTGCCAGCAGCTACCCGGGGACAGGGCCTGGAAACACCATATATTTT
abundance: .; v_gene: TRBV5-1; d_gene: .; j_gene: TRBJ2-2; CDR3aa: CASRLTGPNTGELFF; CDR3nt: TGCGCCAGCAGGTTAACGGGACCCAACACCGGGGAGCTGTTTTTT
abundance: few; v_gene: TRBV7-6; d_gene: .; j_gene: TRBJ2-5; CDR3aa: CASSPHRVWGETQYF; CDR3nt: TGTGCTAGCAGCCCCCACAGGGTTTGGGGAGAGACCCAGTACTTC
abundance: few; v_gene: TRBV7-2; d_gene: .; j_gene: TRBJ1-5; CDR3aa: CASSLQPEIEGPQHF; CDR3nt: TGTGCCAGCAGCCTACAACCCGAGATCGAAGGGCCCCAGCATTTT
abundance: many; v_gene: TRBV19; d_gene: .; j_gene: TRBJ1-3; CDR3aa: CASSMTASGNTIYF; CDR3nt: TGTGCCAGTAGTATGACCGCCTCTGGAAACACCATATATTTT
abundance: many; v_gene: TRBV5-1; d_gene: .; j_gene: TRBJ2-7; CDR3aa: CASSLSQGYEQYF; CDR3nt: TGTGCCAGCAGTCTTTCACAGGGTTACGAGCAGTACTTC
abundance: .; v_gene: TRBV6-1; d_gene: TRBD1; j_gene: TRBJ2-7; CDR3aa: CASSPRDRDSYEQYF; CDR3nt: TGTGCCAGCAGTCCCCGGGACAGGGACTCCTACGAGCAGTACTTC
abundance: many; v_gene: TRBV10-2; d_gene: .; j_gene: TRBJ1-2; CDR3aa: CASSAGLANYGYTF; CDR3nt: TGCGCCAGCAGTGCGGGATTAGCTAACTATGGCTACACCTTC
abundance: .; v_gene: TRBV2; d_gene: TRBD2; j_gene: TRBJ2-4; CDR3aa: CASSYRLAGVTKNIQYF; CDR3nt: TGTGCCAGCAGTTACCGACTAGCGGGAGTAACCAAAAACATTCAGTACTTC